These 13 T cell receptor beta chains originate from one sample sequenced in a study of T-cell reconstitution after alpha-beta-depleted transplantation in children. Preparation of the TCRbeta library involved a method that used unique molecular identifiers. TCRdb reprocessed the PCR reads via MiXCR and lists one record per CDR3 protein. The sample consists of around 530,000 distinct CDR3 sequences, around a third of them appearing once. Sequencing was performed on PBMCs from the stem cell graft donor, taken from the stem cell graft. These receptors were collected from a human donor who donated a stem cell graft to a child with aplastic anemia.

The chain recombines TRBV6-2 or TRBV6-3 with TRBJ2-1; possible D gene TRBD1, 5 bases. The germline V and J ends were trimmed by 0 bases and 6 bases, with 12 bases remaining between them. The CDR3 has 15 amino acids. Germline V gene data show CDR1 as MNHEY and CDR2 as SVGEGT. The chain's CDR3 is CASSYSTETFNEQFF. DNA of the CDR3: TGTGCCAGCAGTTACTCGACAGAGACCTTCAATGAGCAGTTCTTC.

This sequence joins TRBV7-2 and TRBJ1-2; no reliable D call. The CDR3 has 15 amino acids. Germline V gene sequence: CDR1 SGHTA, CDR2 FQGNSA. V was shortened by 0 bases and J by 4 bases, with 12 bases between the two germline ends. CDR3 in DNA: TGTGCCAGCAGCTTAGCCGGCAGTTTGAGCTATGGCTACACCTTC. Protein: CASSLAGSLSYGYTF.

This clonotype was detected once. This sequence joins TRBV5-1 and TRBJ2-1; TRBD2 is a possible D gene (5 bases). V lost 4 bases and J lost 0, with 11 bases in between. The germline V gene encodes CDR1 SGHRS and CDR2 YFSETQ. The CDR3 runs 15 residues. The CDR3 nucleotides read TGCGCCAGCAGCCCTCTCCGGGGCTCCTACAATGAGCAGTTCTTC. Translated, it gives CASSPLRGSYNEQFF.

J is TRBJ2-1 and V is TRBV28; 9 bases match TRBD2. The germline gives CDR1 MDHEN, CDR2 SYDVKM. J was trimmed by 4 bases and V by 8 bases; bases with no gene match: 6. This CDR3 has 14 amino acids. CDR3 protein: CASGRLAAYNEQFF. The CDR3 region has the DNA TGTGCCAGCGGGCGACTAGCGGCTTACAATGAGCAGTTCTTC.

The chain recombines TRBV7-2 with TRBJ1-1, with 8 positions matching TRBD1. Germline CDR1 and CDR2: SGHTA and FQGNSA. The CDR3 length is 14 residues. Unmatched junction bases numbered 6, after V lost 1 base and J lost 8 bases. The CDR3 spells CASSLGTGSVEAFF. The CDR3, as DNA: TGTGCCAGCAGCTTAGGGACAGGGTCTGTGGAAGCTTTCTTT.

The table lists this clonotype with a few counts. The chain links TRBV20-1 to TRBJ2-2; D is unresolved. CDR3 length equals 12 residues. Germline lookup yields CDR1 DFQATT and CDR2 SNEGSKA (reference sequence). With 1 base removed from V and 6 bases from J, the gap between germline ends came to 6 bases. The CDR3 sequence is CSARGHAGELFF. The CDR3 DNA reads as TGCAGTGCTAGAGGGCACGCCGGGGAGCTGTTTTTT.

The chain recombines TRBV15 with TRBJ2-4; D may match TRBD1 or TRBD2 (5 bases each). Germline CDR1 reads LNHNV; CDR2 reads YYDKDF (reference sequence). V was trimmed by 0 bases and J by 7 bases, leaving 13 bases between them. The CDR3 covers 15 residues. DNA for the CDR3: TGTGCCACCAGCAGAGATCAGGGACCGGGGAACATTCAGTACTTC. Translated, it gives CATSRDQGPGNIQYF.

This rearrangement joins TRBV7-2 to TRBJ1-4; D is perhaps TRBD1 (5 bases). Germline values: CDR1 SGHTA, CDR2 FQGNSA. With 5 bases removed from V and 8 bases from J, the gap between germline ends came to 18 bases. This CDR3 region has 15 residues. The DNA for the CDR3 is TGTGCCAGCAGCCCCGGAGGGGACTGGGGAGAAAAACTGTTTTTT. As protein: CASSPGGDWGEKLFF.

V and J are TRBV5-1 and TRBJ2-2, with D unclear. The CDR3 is 15 amino acids. The V gene's germline CDR1 is SGHRS and CDR2 YFSETQ. Trimming took 0 bases from V and 4 from J, leaving 10 bases between them. The CDR3 DNA reads as TGCGCCAGCAGCTTGGGACACTCGGGCACCGGGGAGCTGTTTTTT. It codes for CASSLGHSGTGELFF. The whole variable domain, remainder taken from reference TRBV5-1 and TRBJ2-2, is KAGVTQTPRYLIKTRGQQVTLSCSPISGHRSVSWYQQTPGQGLQFLFEYFSETQRNKGNFPGRFSGRQFSNSRSEMNVSTLELGDSALYLCASSLGHSGTGELFFGEGSRLTVL.

The genes are TRBV10-3 and TRBJ2-1; 7 nucleotides agree with TRBD1. Germline CDR1 and CDR2: ENHRY and SYGVKD. V gave up 5 bases and J gave up 5 bases; unmatched junction bases: 3. The CDR3 is made up of 13 amino acids. CDR3 amino acids: CAISSGQDNEQFF. CDR3 nucleotides: TGTGCCATCAGTTCCGGACAGGACAATGAGCAGTTCTTC.

The CDR3 coding sequence is TGTGCCACCAGCAGGGGCTCGAATCCGAACACTGAAGCTTTCTTT. Residues: CATSRGSNPNTEAFF. The chain carries TRBV15 and TRBJ1-1, with D hard to call. Germline lookup yields CDR1 LNHNV and CDR2 YYDKDF (reference sequence). Trimming stripped 3 bases from V and 1 base from J, with 12 bases between. The CDR3 sequence is 15 residues long. Together with reference TRBV15 and TRBJ1-1, the CDR3 gives the full variable domain: DAMVIQNPRYQVTQFGKPVTLSCSQTLNHNVMYWYQQKSSQAPKLLFHYYDKDFNNEADTPDNFQSRRPNTSFCFLDIRSPGLGDTAMYLCATSRGSNPNTEAFFGQGTRLTVV.

The V and J genes are TRBV21-1 and TRBJ2-5; the table's D call, TRBD1, has no DNA check behind it. TRBV21-1 has pseudogene status. The length of the CDR3 is 22 residues. CDR3 in amino acids: CASSKPNEGQGRLAEYQETQYF. CDR3 bases: TGTGCCAGCAGCAAACCGAATGAGGGACAGGGGCGATTAGCGGAGTACCAAGAGACCCAGTACTTC.

The V and J genes are TRBV4-1 and TRBJ2-5, with TRBD1 identical over 8 bases. This CDR3 region has 15 residues. V gave up 2 bases and J gave up 5 bases; unmatched junction bases: 7. In germline, CDR1 is MGHRA, CDR2 YSYEKL. DNA of the CDR3: TGCGCCAGCAGCCAACTTTCGGACAGGGACGAGACCCAGTACTTC. Translated, it gives CASSQLSDRDETQYF.